One sample yielded the 18 T cell receptor beta chains listed below, sequenced in a study of spatial heterogeneity in lung cancer. Noted time point: blood at routine non-recurrence follow-up after resection. TCRdb reprocessed the 5' RACE reads via MiXCR and lists one record per CDR3 protein. The data contain tens of thousands of distinct CDR3 sequences, almost 10% of them singletons. The source material was PBMCs, sampled at follow-up. These receptors originate from a male donor with early-stage non-small cell lung cancer.

This clonotype was found many times. V gene TRBV7-9 combines with J gene TRBJ2-7; D may match TRBD1 or TRBD2 (5 bases each). Trimming shortened V by 5 bases and J by 3 bases, and 17 bases separated the two germline ends. CDR3 length: 15 residues. Germline V lookup: CDR1 SEHNR, CDR2 FQNEAQ (reference sequence). CDR3: CASSPPTGGSYEQYF. The CDR3 DNA reads TGTGCCAGCAGCCCCCCCACAGGAGGAAGCTACGAGCAGTACTTC.

This clonotype has at least ten counts. The chain couples TRBV20-1 to TRBJ1-1, with unresolved D. Per germline, CDR1 DFQATT and CDR2 SNEGSKA (reference sequence). With 6 bases removed from V and 5 bases from J, the gap between germline ends came to 10 bases. CDR3 size: 11 residues. The DNA of the CDR3 is TGCAGTGCCAGACCGGGGACTGAAGCTTTCTTT. Encoded protein: CSARPGTEAFF.

The chain joins TRBV3-1 to TRBJ2-7; 7 nucleotides align to TRBD1. Germline V gives CDR1 LGHDT, CDR2 YNNKEL (reference sequence). CDR3 length: 14 amino acids. Trimming removed 1 base from V and 2 bases from J; junction bases left unmatched: 2. This CDR3 is CASSQGTGTYEQYF. The CDR3 bases are TGTGCCAGCAGCCAAGGGACAGGAACCTACGAGCAGTACTTC.

This clonotype was detected ten times or more. The chain employs TRBV29-1 and TRBJ2-1; TRBD1 aligns across 9 bases. The CDR3 runs 12 residues. V dropped 7 bases and J dropped 7; count of bases not matched to a gene: 5. The V gene's germline CDR1 is SQVTM and CDR2 ANQGSEA. The CDR3 protein is CSGDRVRNEQFF. Written as DNA, the CDR3 is TGCAGCGGGGACAGGGTTAGGAATGAGCAGTTCTTC.

This clonotype came up a few times. This sequence joins TRBV29-1 and TRBJ1-5; D gene uncertain. CDR3 length: 12 amino acids. Germline loops: CDR1 SQVTM, CDR2 ANQGSEA. Trimming stripped 7 bases from V and 0 bases from J, with 7 bases between. The CDR3 nucleotides are TGCAGCGCTGGGGATAGCAATCAGCCCCAGCATTTT. Translated: CSAGDSNQPQHF.

This clonotype was picked up many times. This chain connects TRBV21-1 to TRBJ2-4; the table's TRBD2 call for D was not verified on the DNA. TRBV21-1 is annotated as a pseudogene. The CDR3 consists of 18 residues. As DNA, the CDR3 is TGTGCCAGCAGCAAAGCGCAGGGGGAGGGGATGGCCAAAAACATTCAGTACTTC. This encodes CASSKAQGEGMAKNIQYF.

The chain is built from TRBV28 and TRBJ2-2; D may be TRBD1 (6 bases). The germline CDR1 and CDR2 sequences are MDHEN and SYDVKM. The ends were cut back, 6 bases at V and 7 bases at J, with 18 bases in the middle. The CDR3 covers 15 residues. The DNA of the CDR3 is TGTGCCAGCAGCTCACTCCGGGACACAGGCGGGGAGCTGTTTTTT. Translating it yields CASSSLRDTGGELFF.

This clonotype was recorded at least ten times. Here the CDR3 DNA reads TGTGCCAGCAGCGGATGGACGCAAGAGACCCAGTACTTC. Residues: CASSGWTQETQYF. The gene calls are TRBV5-5 and TRBJ2-5; D remains unclear. Germline V gene data show CDR1 as SGHKS and CDR2 as YYEKEE (reference sequence). This CDR3 contains 13 residues. The V and J ends lost 4 bases and 2 bases respectively, with 9 bases between them. The whole variable domain, remainder taken from reference TRBV5-5 and TRBJ2-5, is DAGVTQSPTHLIKTRGQQVTLRCSPISGHKSVSWYQQVLGQGPQFIFQYYEKEERGRGNFPDRFSARQFPNYSSELNVNALLLGDSALYLCASSGWTQETQYFGPGTRLLVL.

This clonotype has a count of ten or more. This chain links TRBV28 with TRBJ2-7; D gene unclear. V dropped 4 bases and J dropped 2 bases, with 15 bases sitting between them. Germline assignment: CDR1 MDHEN and CDR2 SYDVKM. The CDR3 loop spans 15 amino acids. The CDR3 DNA reads as TGTGCCAGCAGTTCACGACGTCCCTTAACCTACGAGCAGTACTTC. Protein product: CASSSRRPLTYEQYF.

This clonotype came up a few times. The J gene is TRBJ2-6, the V gene TRBV4-1; a possible D gene is TRBD1 (5 bases). CDR1 is MGHRA, CDR2 YSYEKL, per germline. The V gene lost 2 bases and the J gene lost 0 bases, with 14 bases spanning the gap. This CDR3 has 18 amino acids. The CDR3: CASSQLQGPRSGANVLTF. The CDR3 DNA sequence: TGCGCCAGCAGCCAACTGCAGGGTCCCCGCTCTGGGGCCAACGTCCTGACTTTC.

This clonotype came up many times. The chain joins TRBV28 to TRBJ2-2; 7 bases map to TRBD1. The CDR3 spans 14 residues. The V gene's germline CDR1 is MDHEN and CDR2 SYDVKM. V shed 7 bases and J 4 bases; nucleotides not matched to a gene: 6. CDR3 sequence: CASTWTGGTGELFF. Written as DNA, the CDR3 is TGTGCCAGCACCTGGACAGGTGGCACCGGGGAGCTGTTTTTT.

This clonotype was recorded many times. CDR3 sequence: CASSLRQSEQYF. The CDR3 DNA is TGTGCCAGCAGCCTCCGACAGAGCGAGCAGTACTTC. The chain uses TRBV14 and TRBJ2-7; maybe TRBD1 (5 bases). CDR1 is SGHDN and CDR2 is FVKESK in the germline V gene. The length of the CDR3 is 12 residues. The ends were cut back, 4 bases at V and 6 bases at J, with 10 bases in the middle.

This clonotype was recorded a few times. The chain couples TRBV5-6 to TRBJ2-5, with D possibly called TRBD1 or TRBD2 (5 bases each). Per germline, CDR1 SGHDT and CDR2 YYEEEE. This CDR3 has 11 amino acids. V was cut by 3 bases and J by 5 bases, with 5 bases left in between. CDR3 DNA sequence: TGTGCCAGCAGCTGGGGGGAGACCCAGTACTTC. Amino acids: CASSWGETQYF. The full variable domain, completed using reference TRBV5-6 and TRBJ2-5, is DAGVTQSPTHLIKTRGQQVTLRCSPKSGHDTVSWYQQALGQGPQFIFQYYEEEERQRGNFPDRFSGHQFPNYSSELNVNALLLGDSALYLCASSWGETQYFGPGTRLLVL.

V gene TRBV20-1 combines with J gene TRBJ2-3; TRBD2 agrees at 9 bases. Looked up from germline, CDR1 is DFQATT and CDR2 is SNEGSKA (reference sequence). This CDR3 is 14 amino acids long. J lost 1 base, V lost 6 bases, and 5 bases had no gene match. The CDR3 nucleotides read TGCAGTGCAGGGCCTAGCGGGGGCACAGATACGCAGTATTTT. As protein: CSAGPSGGTDTQYF.

This clonotype was recorded at least ten times. V and J are TRBV10-3 and TRBJ2-3; tentatively, D is TRBD2 (6 bases). The germline CDR1 and CDR2 sequences are ENHRY and SYGVKD. Trimming stripped 6 bases from V and 1 base from J, with 14 bases between. The length of the CDR3 is 15 residues. CDR3 amino acids: CAISAPGSRTDTQYF. The CDR3 DNA follows: TGTGCCATCAGCGCCCCCGGGAGTCGCACAGATACGCAGTATTTT.

The gene calls are TRBV5-1 and TRBJ1-2; D may be TRBD1 (5 bases). V lost 4 bases and J 6 bases, leaving 16 bases between the germline ends. Germline CDR1 and CDR2: SGHRS and YFSETQ. The CDR3 runs 14 residues. CDR3 protein: CASSLQGDRHGYTF. In DNA, the CDR3 is TGCGCCAGCAGCCTTCAGGGTGATCGTCATGGCTACACCTTC.

Many counts were recorded for this clonotype. The chain joins TRBV2 to TRBJ1-1; D not certain. CDR1 is SNHLY, CDR2 FYNNEI, per germline. CDR3 length: 12 residues. The ends were cut back, 3 bases at V and 5 bases at J, with 7 bases in the middle. Here the CDR3 reads CASSDAGTEAFF. The CDR3 DNA follows: TGTGCCAGCAGTGATGCCGGGACTGAAGCTTTCTTT.

This clonotype came up a few times. This rearrangement joins TRBV4-3 to TRBJ1-1; D not resolved. This CDR3 contains 17 residues. The V and J ends lost 2 bases and 0 bases respectively, with 16 bases between them. The germline V gene encodes CDR1 LGHNA and CDR2 YSLEER. The CDR3 sequence is CASSQSVTATMNTEAFF. CDR3 coding DNA: TGCGCCAGCAGCCAAAGTGTAACTGCTACTATGAACACTGAAGCTTTCTTT.